What follows are 7 T cell receptor beta chains derived from one specimen sequenced in a study of blood T cell repertoires in COVID-19. Using immunoSEQ multiplex PCR, the repertoire was profiled, and TCRdb retains in-frame clones only, with some absent. Among some 150,000 clones listed, roughly 90% were seen once. The source material was peripheral blood. These TCRs come from a human donor in a cohort sampled during active COVID-19.

J is TRBJ1-5 and V is TRBV6-2 or TRBV6-3, with a possible D match to TRBD1 (6 bases). Germline V gene sequence: CDR1 MNHEY, CDR2 SVGEGT. The germline V and J ends were trimmed by 4 bases and 7 bases, with 14 bases remaining between them. The CDR3 spans 14 residues. CDR3 sequence: CASSLRQDNQPQHF. The DNA of the CDR3 is TGTGCCAGCAGTTTAAGACAGGATAACCAGCCCCAGCATTTT.

The chain is built from TRBV6-2 or TRBV6-3 and TRBJ2-1; TRBD2 matches 11 bases. The ends lost 2 bases at V and 8 bases at J; junction bases unmatched: 20. The CDR3 spans 20 residues. Per germline, CDR1 MNHEY and CDR2 SVGEGT. CDR3 region: CASSYLTPSTTSGSWYEQFF. CDR3 nucleotide sequence: TGTGCCAGCAGTTACCTCACGCCAAGCACCACTAGCGGGAGTTGGTATGAGCAGTTCTTC.

On this clone itself: The identical CDR3 is also encoded by other nucleotide sequences in the sample. The chain uses TRBV3-1 (or the pseudogene TRBV3-2) and TRBJ2-1, with 10 bases aligning to TRBD1. V was pared by 5 bases and J by 4 bases, with 8 bases of the junction left unmatched. The CDR3 contains 16 residues. The germline V gene has CDR1 LGHDT and CDR2 YNNKEL (reference sequence). The CDR3: CASSVRDRGRYNEQFF. The CDR3 region has the DNA TGTGCCAGCAGCGTTCGTGACAGGGGGCGATACAATGAGCAGTTCTTC.

The chain links TRBV5-1 to TRBJ2-1; TRBD1 matches at 9 bases. The CDR3 extends over 15 amino acids. Germline CDR1 reads SGHRS; CDR2 reads YFSETQ. The V and J ends lost 4 bases and 4 bases, in that order; junction bases with no gene match: 6. This chain's CDR3 is CASSLQGAQYNEQFF. The CDR3 region has the DNA TGCGCCAGCAGCCTACAGGGGGCACAATACAATGAGCAGTTCTTC.

The V and J genes are TRBV12-5 and TRBJ2-5; 7 nucleotides match TRBD2. This CDR3 is built from 14 residues. J lost 5 bases, V lost 6 bases, and 9 bases had no gene match. Germline CDR1 and CDR2: LGHNT and FRNRAP. The CDR3 bases are TGTGCTAGTGGCCCCCGGCCCGGGGGGGAGACCCAGTACTTC. Its translation is CASGPRPGGETQYF.

The chain uses TRBV7-3 and TRBJ1-1, with D hard to call. The CDR3 is 15 amino acids. Trimming cost V 0 bases and J 0 bases, with 8 bases left between them. Per the germline V gene, CDR1 is SGHTA and CDR2 is FQGTGA. The CDR3 region is CASSLTGVLNTEAFF. The CDR3 coding sequence is TGTGCCAGCAGCTTAACCGGGGTTTTGAACACTGAAGCTTTCTTT.

For the CDR3, the DNA is TGTGCCAGCAGCTTAACGGGACTAGCGGGAGATGAGCAGTTCTTC. It encodes CASSLTGLAGDEQFF. This sequence joins TRBV7-3 and TRBJ2-1; 14 bases line up with TRBD2. Germline assignment: CDR1 SGHTA and CDR2 FQGTGA. This CDR3 contains 15 residues. The V gene end was trimmed by 0 bases and the J gene end by 8 bases; junction bases not matched to a gene: 0.